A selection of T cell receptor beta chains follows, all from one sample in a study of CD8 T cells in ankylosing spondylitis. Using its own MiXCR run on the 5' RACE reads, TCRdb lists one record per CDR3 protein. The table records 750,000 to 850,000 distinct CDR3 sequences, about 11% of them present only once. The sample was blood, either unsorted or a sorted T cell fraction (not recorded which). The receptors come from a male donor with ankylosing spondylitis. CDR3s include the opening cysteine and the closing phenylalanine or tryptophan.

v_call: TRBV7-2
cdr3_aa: CASRDHRGLSPEAFF

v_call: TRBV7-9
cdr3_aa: CASSLRGRGDTQYF

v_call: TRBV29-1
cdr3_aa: CSALPRAGDEQFF

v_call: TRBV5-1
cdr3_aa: CASSRMTSESTDTQYF

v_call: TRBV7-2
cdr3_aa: CASSFASGATYEQYF

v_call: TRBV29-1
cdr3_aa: CSVEFGTGGNEQYF

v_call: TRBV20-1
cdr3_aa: CSASHKGLQGYTF

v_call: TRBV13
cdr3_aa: CASSLGLSGISYEQYF

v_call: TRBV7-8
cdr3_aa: CASSYLGRGERTGELFF

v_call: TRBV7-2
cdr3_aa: CASSLGTGVVQPQHF

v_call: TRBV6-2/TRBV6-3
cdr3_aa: CASKGGDYEQYF

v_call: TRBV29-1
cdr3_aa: CSVEIGRDNYGYTF

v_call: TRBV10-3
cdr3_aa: CATTGLYNQPQHF

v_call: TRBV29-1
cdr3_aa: CSVGGQGGETQYF

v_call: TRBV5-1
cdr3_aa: CASSDLYEQYF

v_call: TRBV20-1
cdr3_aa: CSANPSSGASYEQYF

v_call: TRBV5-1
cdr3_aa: CASSARGTYEQYF

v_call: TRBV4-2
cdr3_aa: CASSQEGRMVYYGYTF

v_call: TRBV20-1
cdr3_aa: CSARDSASGGYEQYF

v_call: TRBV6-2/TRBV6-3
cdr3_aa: CASSYEVTYGYTF

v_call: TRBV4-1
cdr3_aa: CASSRIGTSGSYEQYF

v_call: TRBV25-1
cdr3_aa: CASSERTGGEKLFF

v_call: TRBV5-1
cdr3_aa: CATTTGRITDTQYF

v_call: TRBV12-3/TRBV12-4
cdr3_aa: CASSRPGTGYEQYF

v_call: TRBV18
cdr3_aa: CASSRSAFSSYNEQFF

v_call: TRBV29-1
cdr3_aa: CSASGRVGGELFF

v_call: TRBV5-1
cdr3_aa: CASSLTSSTDTQYF

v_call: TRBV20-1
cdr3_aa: CSARVQRGQGGNQPQHF

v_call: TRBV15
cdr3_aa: CATSRAPTDTQYF

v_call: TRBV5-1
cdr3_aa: CASSLRADNYGYTF

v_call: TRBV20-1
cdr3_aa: CSAREVTSGRFSFF

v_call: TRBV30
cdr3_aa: CAWKGEVTEAFF

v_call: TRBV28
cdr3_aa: CASSWTGKYTEAFF

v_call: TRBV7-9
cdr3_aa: CASRQSGTLNTEAFF

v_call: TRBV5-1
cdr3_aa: CASSGSGGQETQYF

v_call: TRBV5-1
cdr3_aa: CASSRDRGQSGYTF

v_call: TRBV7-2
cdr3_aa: CASSLMGGREDTQYF

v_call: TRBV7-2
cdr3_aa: CASSLDRAGDPDTQYF

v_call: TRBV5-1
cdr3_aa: CASSLEGAQPQHF

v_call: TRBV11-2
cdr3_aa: CASSPGLWGGELFF

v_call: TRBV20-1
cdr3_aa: CSARDSGGKKEQYF

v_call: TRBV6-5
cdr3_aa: CASSYRTEINEKLFF

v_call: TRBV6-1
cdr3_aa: CASSPVWLATGELFF

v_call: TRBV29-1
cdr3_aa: CSVGRSLGYEQYF

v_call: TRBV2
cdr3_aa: CASRADGNSPLHF

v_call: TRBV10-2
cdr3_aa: CASSERGPKGYTF

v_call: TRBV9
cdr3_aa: CASSVVAGNYGYTF

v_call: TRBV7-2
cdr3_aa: CASSLGWGAANEKLFF

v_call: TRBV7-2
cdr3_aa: CASSLAQGRETQYF

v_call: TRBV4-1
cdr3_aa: CASSSGQGVNQPQHF